A selection of T cell receptor beta chains follows, all from one sample in a study of cytomegalovirus exposure and HLA in healthy donors. Data came from immunoSEQ multiplex PCR; TCRdb stores just in-frame clones and leaves some out. The sample shows under 95,000 clones, roughly three quarters of them seen only once. What was sequenced was PBMCs. These receptors were obtained from a woman aged 40 to 49 in good health and CMV-seropositive. The CDR3 runs from the conserved cysteine through the conserved F or W. Each record gives: CDR3 protein, CDR3 DNA, clone size, D gene, V gene, J gene. D genes are given only for firm matches. Clone size appears in some rows only: once, few, many, or a class for an expanded clone.

CDR3 protein: CAWRETGSGEQYF; CDR3 DNA: TGTGCCTGGAGGGAGACAGGTTCCGGCGAGCAGTACTTC; clone size: once; D gene: -; V gene: TRBV30; J gene: TRBJ2-7
CDR3 protein: CAWISGRAESREQYF; CDR3 DNA: TGTGCCTGGATTAGCGGGAGGGCCGAATCGCGCGAGCAGTACTTC; clone size: -; D gene: TRBD2; V gene: TRBV30; J gene: TRBJ2-7
CDR3 protein: CASSFRGSGANVLTF; CDR3 DNA: TGTGCCAGCAGCTTTCGAGGTTCTGGGGCCAACGTCCTGACTTTC; clone size: few; D gene: -; V gene: TRBV5-6; J gene: TRBJ2-6
CDR3 protein: CASRLADSSYNEQFF; CDR3 DNA: TGTGCCAGCAGACTAGCGGATAGCTCCTACAATGAGCAGTTCTTC; clone size: -; D gene: TRBD2; V gene: TRBV6-5; J gene: TRBJ2-1
CDR3 protein: CASSIGGTGANVLTF; CDR3 DNA: TGTGCCAGCAGTATAGGGGGAACTGGGGCCAACGTCCTGACTTTC; clone size: -; D gene: -; V gene: TRBV28; J gene: TRBJ2-6
CDR3 protein: CASSLEEGQPQHF; CDR3 DNA: TGTGCTAGCAGCTTAGAAGAGGGTCAGCCCCAGCATTTT; clone size: -; D gene: -; V gene: TRBV7-7; J gene: TRBJ1-5
CDR3 protein: CASSSLRDRTRTNYGYTF; CDR3 DNA: TGTGCCAGCAGTTCGCTCCGGGACAGGACTCGAACTAACTATGGCTACACCTTC; clone size: -; D gene: TRBD1; V gene: TRBV27; J gene: TRBJ1-2
CDR3 protein: CASSGQAGGGQFF; CDR3 DNA: TGTGCCAGCAGTGGACAGGCGGGGGGAGGGCAGTTCTTC; clone size: -; D gene: TRBD2; V gene: TRBV6-1; J gene: TRBJ2-1
CDR3 protein: CASSEAGARETQYF; CDR3 DNA: TGTGCCAGCAGTGAGGCAGGGGCCCGAGAGACCCAGTACTTC; clone size: -; D gene: -; V gene: TRBV25-1; J gene: TRBJ2-5
CDR3 protein: CASSAGTTAYEQYF; CDR3 DNA: TGTGCCAGCAGCGCGGGGACTACTGCCTACGAGCAGTACTTC; clone size: -; D gene: TRBD2; V gene: TRBV9; J gene: TRBJ2-7
CDR3 protein: CASSLTSGPFTYEQYF; CDR3 DNA: TGTGCCAGCAGCTTAACCAGTGGTCCCTTTACCTACGAGCAGTACTTC; clone size: -; D gene: -; V gene: TRBV11-2; J gene: TRBJ2-7
CDR3 protein: CATGGGGSYEQYF; CDR3 DNA: TGTGCCACGGGGGGCGGAGGCTCCTACGAGCAGTACTTC; clone size: -; D gene: -; V gene: TRBV6-5; J gene: TRBJ2-7
CDR3 protein: CAISESTSGYYEQYF; CDR3 DNA: TGTGCCATCAGTGAGTCGACTAGCGGTTATTACGAGCAGTACTTC; clone size: -; D gene: TRBD2; V gene: TRBV10-3; J gene: TRBJ2-7
CDR3 protein: CASSYQHEGGYGYTF; CDR3 DNA: TGTGCCAGCAGTTACCAACACGAGGGAGGGTATGGCTACACCTTC; clone size: -; D gene: -; V gene: TRBV6-5; J gene: TRBJ1-2
CDR3 protein: CASRRTSGDEQYF; CDR3 DNA: TGTGCCAGTAGACGGACTAGCGGGGACGAGCAGTACTTC; clone size: -; D gene: TRBD2; V gene: TRBV19; J gene: TRBJ2-7
CDR3 protein: CASSYSANTEAFF; CDR3 DNA: TGTGCCAGCAGTTACTCAGCGAACACTGAAGCTTTCTTT; clone size: -; D gene: -; V gene: TRBV6-5; J gene: TRBJ1-1
CDR3 protein: CSVPDGQLIYGYTF; CDR3 DNA: TGCAGCGTCCCCGACGGACAGTTAATCTATGGCTACACCTTC; clone size: -; D gene: -; V gene: TRBV29-1; J gene: TRBJ1-2
CDR3 protein: CASSLIRATENQPQHF; CDR3 DNA: TGTGCCAGCAGTCTAATCAGGGCCACAGAAAATCAGCCCCAGCATTTT; clone size: once; D gene: -; V gene: TRBV27; J gene: TRBJ1-5
CDR3 protein: CSDVDSINYGYTF; CDR3 DNA: TGCAGCGACGTGGACAGTATTAACTATGGCTACACCTTC; clone size: few; D gene: -; V gene: TRBV29-1; J gene: TRBJ1-2
CDR3 protein: CATSRVPGSVTNEKLFF; CDR3 DNA: TGTGCCACCAGCAGAGTTCCGGGTTCGGTTACTAATGAAAAACTGTTTTTT; clone size: once; D gene: -; V gene: TRBV15; J gene: TRBJ1-4
CDR3 protein: CASSIATGGYNEQFF; CDR3 DNA: TGTGCCAGTAGTATCGCGACAGGGGGCTACAATGAGCAGTTCTTC; clone size: -; D gene: TRBD1; V gene: TRBV19; J gene: TRBJ2-1
CDR3 protein: CASSPTAYEQYF; CDR3 DNA: TGTGCCAGCAGTCCTACAGCCTACGAGCAGTACTTC; clone size: few; D gene: -; V gene: TRBV6-5; J gene: TRBJ2-7
CDR3 protein: CASSLPGGMAEQFF; CDR3 DNA: TGTGCCAGCAGCTTGCCGGGCGGGATGGCCGAGCAGTTCTTC; clone size: -; D gene: -; V gene: TRBV5-6; J gene: TRBJ2-1
CDR3 protein: CAWNVGGYPSTNEKLFF; CDR3 DNA: TGTGCCTGGAATGTAGGAGGGTACCCCTCAACTAATGAAAAACTGTTTTTT; clone size: few; D gene: -; V gene: TRBV30; J gene: TRBJ1-4
CDR3 protein: CAWSVRRGNSPLHF; CDR3 DNA: TGTGCCTGGAGTGTACGACGGGGGAATTCACCCCTCCACTTT; clone size: -; D gene: -; V gene: TRBV30; J gene: TRBJ1-6
CDR3 protein: CASSPSGNYGYTF; CDR3 DNA: TGTGCCAGCAGCCCATCAGGGAACTATGGCTACACCTTC; clone size: once; D gene: -; V gene: TRBV27; J gene: TRBJ1-2
CDR3 protein: CAYAPGGVNTEAFF; CDR3 DNA: TGTGCCTATGCCCCAGGGGGCGTGAACACTGAAGCTTTCTTT; clone size: -; D gene: TRBD1; V gene: TRBV7-9; J gene: TRBJ1-1
CDR3 protein: CASSELAGDRGTDTQYF; CDR3 DNA: TGTGCCAGCAGTGAACTAGCGGGAGACAGAGGCACAGATACGCAGTATTTT; clone size: -; D gene: TRBD2; V gene: TRBV6-4; J gene: TRBJ2-3
CDR3 protein: CASSPPLAYEQYF; CDR3 DNA: TGTGCCAGCAGCCCACCCCTGGCTTACGAGCAGTACTTC; clone size: -; D gene: -; V gene: TRBV7-2; J gene: TRBJ2-7
CDR3 protein: CASTLGVLFPGGRNQPQHF; CDR3 DNA: TGTGCCAGCACCCTAGGGGTTCTTTTTCCGGGGGGACGCAATCAGCCCCAGCATTTT; clone size: -; D gene: -; V gene: TRBV28; J gene: TRBJ1-5
CDR3 protein: CASSKGGADQPQHF; CDR3 DNA: TGTGCCAGTAGTAAAGGGGGTGCAGATCAGCCCCAGCATTTT; clone size: few; D gene: -; V gene: TRBV19; J gene: TRBJ1-5
CDR3 protein: CAWSVPGAQYF; CDR3 DNA: TGTGCCTGGAGTGTACCCGGGGCCCAGTACTTC; clone size: -; D gene: -; V gene: TRBV30; J gene: TRBJ2-5
CDR3 protein: CASSPVGGEGETQYF; CDR3 DNA: TGTGCCAGCTCACCAGTAGGGGGCGAAGGAGAGACCCAGTACTTC; clone size: -; D gene: TRBD1; V gene: TRBV18; J gene: TRBJ2-5
CDR3 protein: CASRLWGLDTGELFF; CDR3 DNA: TGTGCCAGCAGGTTGTGGGGACTAGACACCGGGGAGCTGTTTTTT; clone size: -; D gene: TRBD2; V gene: TRBV2; J gene: TRBJ2-2